The 2 T cell receptor beta chains below come from one sample, sequenced in a study of T cell responses to AZD1222 COVID-19 vaccine. Profiling relied on immunoSEQ multiplex PCR, and the TCRdb table lists in-frame clones only, not all of them. Of about 130,000 clones listed, 85% to 95% were seen once; the top ten hold around 6.6%. The material was peripheral blood, obtained on day 0 of AZD1222 vaccination. The receptors come from an adult in good health.

J is TRBJ2-3 and V is TRBV19; D tentatively fits TRBD1 or TRBD2 (6 bases each). Trimming removed 5 bases at V and 4 bases at J, with 16 bases between. The length of the CDR3 is 15 residues. CDR1 and CDR2 (germline): LNHDA, SQIVND (reference sequence). This CDR3 reads CASSPRGGQSDTQYF. The CDR3, as DNA: TGTGCCAGTAGTCCACGAGGGGGGCAGTCAGATACGCAGTATTTT.

This clone was seen a single time. The rearrangement links TRBV30 to TRBJ2-1, with D perhaps matching TRBD1 (5 bases). V lost 0 bases, J lost 4 bases, and 13 bases lay in between. There are 15 residues in the CDR3. Germline V CDR1 and CDR2: GTSNPN, SVGIG (reference sequence). The CDR3 coding sequence is TGTGCCTGGAGTGTATGGCAGGGTACGTACAATGAGCAGTTCTTC. Its protein is CAWSVWQGTYNEQFF.